This T cell receptor beta chain was sequenced for a study of CD4 T cell repertoires in COVID-19. Sequenced by immunoSEQ multiplex PCR; TCRdb stores in-frame clones only, minus some. The sample holds some 80,000 clones, about 83% seen once. Germline V lookup: CDR1 MDHEN, CDR2 SYDVKM. The trim removed 6 bases at V and 4 bases at J, leaving 8 bases unmatched. CDR3 length equals 14 residues. The chain joins TRBV28 to TRBJ2-7; 8 positions agree with TRBD1. The sequenced sample was CD4+ T cells from peripheral blood, obtained after recovery from COVID-19. The origin of this receptor is a human donor who had COVID-19. The CDR3 region is CASRPQGARYEQYF. CDR3 bases: TGTGCCAGCAGACCCCAGGGGGCGCGGTACGAGCAGTACTTC.